These 28 T cell receptor beta chains came from one sample sequenced in a study of OX40 agonist ivuxolimab in advanced cancers. Only in-frame clones appear in the TCRdb table, and some are missing; sequencing was by immunoSEQ multiplex PCR. The sample lists roughly 77,000 clones, approximately 84% occurring once. Specimen: CD4+ or CD8+ T cells sorted from blood, collected in a trial of the OX40 agonist ivuxolimab. Receptors originate from an adult with an advanced solid tumor such as melanoma, head and neck, liver or kidney cancer.

V and J are TRBV29-1 and TRBJ1-2; the D is unclear. Germline V gives CDR1 SQVTM, CDR2 ANQGSEA. V was shortened by 0 bases and J by 2 bases, with 7 bases between the two germline ends. This CDR3 has 13 residues. In DNA form, the CDR3 reads TGCAGCGTTGAAGATCAGGAGAACTATGGCTACACCTTC. Translated, it gives CSVEDQENYGYTF.

The V call is TRBV6-5, the J call TRBJ2-3, with TRBD1 matching over 7 bases. The CDR3 length is 15 residues. The V gene end was trimmed by 5 bases and the J gene end by 0 bases; junction bases not matched to a gene: 5. CDR1 and CDR2 from the germline V gene are MNHEY and SVGAGI. The CDR3 reads CASSLGQASTDTQYF. Here the CDR3 DNA reads TGTGCCAGCAGTCTAGGACAGGCTAGCACAGATACGCAGTATTTT.

The chain combines TRBV11-2 with TRBJ1-3; D gene uncertain. V was clipped by 3 bases and J by 0 bases, with 3 bases between them. The CDR3 covers 13 residues. Germline CDR1 SGHAT, CDR2 FQNNGV. Here the CDR3 reads CASSLSSGNTIYF. The CDR3 DNA reads TGTGCCAGCAGCTTGAGCTCTGGAAACACCATATATTTT.

Only one count was recorded for this clone. This chain links TRBV5-4 with TRBJ2-2; no reliable D call. This CDR3 has 12 amino acids. Germline CDR1 reads SGHNT; CDR2 reads YYREEE (reference sequence). V dropped 6 bases and J dropped 4 bases, with 7 bases sitting between them. This chain's CDR3 is CASIEATGELFF. The CDR3 region has the DNA TGTGCCAGCATTGAGGCCACCGGGGAGCTGTTTTTT.

In this sample, this clone turned up once. A junction boundary mismatches the germline segment, possibly from a read error. The V gene is TRBV4-1, the J gene TRBJ2-2; TRBD2 is a possible D gene (5 bases). CDR1 and CDR2 (germline): MGHRA, YSYEKL. This CDR3 contains 15 residues. CDR3 sequence: CASSQEEGDTGELFF. The CDR3 bases are TGTGCCAGCAGCCAAGAAGAGGGAGACACCGGGGAGCTGTTTTTT.

This clone was counted a few times. The genes are TRBV6-6 and TRBJ2-2; TRBD1 might be the D (6 bases). Germline V gene lookup returns CDR1 MNHNY and CDR2 SVGAGI (reference sequence). The CDR3 runs 16 residues. The germline V and J ends were trimmed by 6 bases and 4 bases, with 18 bases remaining between them. The CDR3 protein is CASRKQGSTSTGELFF. For the CDR3, the DNA is TGTGCCAGCAGGAAACAGGGCTCAACCTCCACCGGGGAGCTGTTTTTT.

CDR3 region: CATKQGLGPYNEQFF. The CDR3 region has the DNA TGTGCCACGAAACAGGGACTAGGCCCCTACAATGAGCAGTTCTTC. V gene TRBV10-3 combines with J gene TRBJ2-1, with 8 positions matching TRBD2. The germline gives CDR1 ENHRY, CDR2 SYGVKD. The V segment lost 10 bases and the J segment 2 bases; nucleotides outside the gene matches: 10. The CDR3 is made up of 15 amino acids.

The rearrangement uses TRBV1 and TRBJ2-1; whether TRBD2, the table's D call, matches the DNA was not checked. TRBV1 is a pseudogene. The CDR3 totals 13 residues. The CDR3 DNA reads TGCACCAGCAGCCTTAAAAGGGAGGATGAGCAGTTCTTC. Its translation: CTSSLKREDEQFF.

This clone was observed a few times. The chain is built from TRBV29-1 and TRBJ2-3, with D unresolved. The CDR3 consists of 13 residues. The V gene's germline CDR1 is SQVTM and CDR2 ANQGSEA. With 4 bases removed from V and 2 bases from J, the gap between germline ends came to 10 bases. For the CDR3, the DNA is TGCAGCGTTGTGTCCAGAAACACAGATACGCAGTATTTT. This translates into CSVVSRNTDTQYF.

The chain is built from TRBV6-4 and TRBJ1-1; 9 bases are a match to TRBD1. Germline CDR1 and CDR2: MRHNA and SNTAGT. This CDR3 spans 14 amino acids. With V trimmed by 6 bases and J by 5 bases, 7 bases remained unmatched. CDR3 amino acids: CASRRTGGGTEAFF. The CDR3, as DNA: TGTGCCAGCAGGAGAACAGGGGGCGGAACTGAAGCTTTCTTT.

V usage is TRBV4-1 and J usage is TRBJ1-2; 7 positions match TRBD1. Germline CDR1 and CDR2: MGHRA and YSYEKL. The CDR3 contains 14 residues. The trim removed 0 bases at V and 7 bases at J, leaving 5 bases unmatched. The CDR3 region has the DNA TGCGCCAGCAGCCAAGAAGGGGCAGGGGGTGGCTACACCTTC. Amino acid sequence: CASSQEGAGGGYTF.

The gene calls are TRBV6-1 and TRBJ2-2; D is undetermined. Germline-derived CDR1 and CDR2 are MNHNS and SASEGT. V was cut by 7 bases and J by 1 base, with 10 bases left in between. CDR3 length: 14 residues. CDR3 sequence reads: CASNRVENTGELFF. The CDR3 nucleotides read TGTGCCAGCAACCGGGTAGAGAACACCGGGGAGCTGTTTTTT.

On this clone itself: The junction and the germline gene differ at one end; a read error may be behind it. This rearrangement joins TRBV2 to TRBJ2-3, with D hard to call. Germline V gene sequence: CDR1 SNHLY, CDR2 FYNNEI. The CDR3 is 10 amino acids. The CDR3 sequence: CASSIPPLGF. The CDR3 DNA reads as TGTGCCAGCAGCATCCCTCCTCTTGGTTTT.

The chain couples TRBV10-3 to TRBJ2-1; D ambiguous. Between the trimmed V and J ends, which lost 6 bases and 1 base, there was a span of 7 bases. The CDR3 runs to 13 residues. Germline V gene data show CDR1 as ENHRY and CDR2 as SYGVKD. DNA of the CDR3: TGTGCCATCAGGACTGATTCCTACAATGAGCAGTTCTTC. Its protein is CAIRTDSYNEQFF.

V and J are TRBV7-9 and TRBJ2-1, with 8 bases aligning to TRBD2. The germline V gene has CDR1 SEHNR and CDR2 FQNEAQ (reference sequence). The CDR3 has 16 residues. V trimming: 5 bases; J trimming: 0 bases; junction bases outside the gene matches: 6. DNA of the CDR3: TGTGCCAGCAGCAATAGCGGGGCCCGCTCCTACAATGAGCAGTTCTTC. Translation gives CASSNSGARSYNEQFF.

The chain carries TRBV10-2 and TRBJ2-1; TRBD2 matches 10 bases. The CDR3 is made up of 14 amino acids. Germline assignment: CDR1 WSHSY and CDR2 SAAADI. V lost 5 bases and J lost 7; bases outside the gene matches: 5. The CDR3 region has the DNA TGCGCCAGCAGTCGACTAGCGGGTATTAATGAGCAGTTCTTC. It specifies CASSRLAGINEQFF.

The chain carries TRBV23-1 and TRBJ2-3; weak D call: TRBD1 (7 bases). TRBV23-1 is treated as an ORF (open reading frame) with a function not yet certain. The CDR3 consists of 21 residues. Trimming took 6 bases from V and 6 from J, leaving 37 bases between them. Here the CDR3 DNA reads TGCGCCAGCAGATCAATCTTAACCAGGGGGGAGTCGGGGGCGCCCCGCGATACGCAGTATTTT. Protein sequence: CASRSILTRGESGAPRDTQYF.

The chain uses TRBV6-1 and TRBJ2-7; TRBD1 aligns across 7 bases. This CDR3 region has 14 residues. Trimming removed 2 bases from V and 2 bases from J; junction bases left unmatched: 3. Germline loops: CDR1 MNHNS, CDR2 SASEGT. The chain's CDR3 is CASSETQGAYEQYF. CDR3 coding DNA: TGTGCCAGCAGTGAAACCCAGGGGGCCTACGAGCAGTACTTC.

This clone was counted only a few times. This chain joins TRBV4-1 and TRBJ2-3; the D is unclear. The CDR3 is 16 amino acids. The V end was cut by 3 bases, the J end by 4 bases, with 17 bases between. Germline V gene lookup returns CDR1 MGHRA and CDR2 YSYEKL. The CDR3 loop reads CASSQAPGSGADTQYF. CDR3 DNA: TGCGCCAGCAGCCAGGCCCCAGGTAGTGGCGCAGATACGCAGTATTTT.

The chain employs TRBV18 and TRBJ2-1; no reliable D call. The CDR3 loop spans 15 amino acids. Between the trimmed V and J ends, which lost 2 bases and 0 bases, there was a span of 8 bases. Germline V gives CDR1 KGHSH, CDR2 LQKENI. The CDR3 loop is CASSPRDVSYNEQFF. Here the CDR3 DNA reads TGTGCCAGCTCACCAAGGGATGTCTCCTACAATGAGCAGTTCTTC.

The chain carries TRBV4-2 and TRBJ1-3, with no clear D. This CDR3 has 14 residues. The germline V gene encodes CDR1 LGHNA and CDR2 YNFKEQ. V was pared by 1 base and J by 4 bases, with 8 bases between. The CDR3 sequence: CASSQGERGNTIYF. CDR3 in DNA: TGTGCCAGCAGCCAAGGTGAAAGGGGAAACACCATATATTTT.

The gene calls are TRBV5-4 and TRBJ2-2, with TRBD2 as a possible D gene (5 bases). Germline V gene data show CDR1 as SGHNT and CDR2 as YYREEE (reference sequence). The CDR3 is 15 amino acids. V lost 4 bases and J lost 3, with 13 bases in between. Here the CDR3 reads CASSQEEGDTGELFF. The CDR3 DNA sequence: TGTGCCAGCAGCCAAGAAGAGGGAGACACCGGGGAGCTGTTTTTT. The full variable domain, completed using reference TRBV5-4 and TRBJ2-2, is ETGVTQSPTHLIKTRGQQVTLRCSSQSGHNTVSWYQQALGQGPQFIFQYYREEENGRGNFPPRFSGLQFPNYSSELNVNALELDDSALYLCASSQEEGDTGELFFGEGSRLTVL.

The rearrangement links TRBV25-1 to TRBJ2-1; a possible D gene is TRBD2 (6 bases). The CDR3 loop spans 14 amino acids. CDR1 is MGHDK, CDR2 SYGVNS, per germline. Trimming removed 5 bases at V and 7 bases at J, with 15 bases between. The CDR3 DNA reads as TGTGCCAGCAGTCTTGAACATCGGGGGAATGAGCAGTTCTTC. Protein sequence: CASSLEHRGNEQFF.

CDR3 sequence reads: CASSPTWGSTDTQYF. The CDR3 DNA reads as TGTGCCAGTAGTCCAACCTGGGGGAGCACAGATACGCAGTATTTT. This sequence joins TRBV19 and TRBJ2-3; D might be TRBD1 or TRBD2, each matching 5 bases. V lost 5 bases and J 0 bases, leaving 12 bases between the germline ends. This CDR3 region has 15 residues. CDR1 and CDR2 (germline): LNHDA, SQIVND (reference sequence).

This clone was seen once. V gene TRBV5-4 combines with J gene TRBJ2-2; possible D gene TRBD1, 6 bases. Trimming shortened V by 2 bases and J by 3 bases, and 11 bases separated the two germline ends. Germline V gene sequence: CDR1 SGHNT, CDR2 YYREEE (reference sequence). The CDR3 length is 15 residues. The CDR3 coding sequence is TGTGCCAGCAGCTTCGGCAGGGGAGACACCGGGGAGCTGTTTTTT. It specifies CASSFGRGDTGELFF.

J is TRBJ1-4 and V is TRBV15; D is uncertain. This CDR3 region has 14 residues. The germline V and J ends were trimmed by 0 bases and 8 bases, with 10 bases remaining between them. The germline V gene has CDR1 LNHNV and CDR2 YYDKDF (reference sequence). The CDR3 loop is CATSRDRTEEKLFF. The DNA for the CDR3 is TGTGCCACCAGCAGAGACCGGACGGAGGAAAAACTGTTTTTT.

The chain has TRBV10-3 and TRBJ2-3, with 9 bases that match TRBD2. In germline, CDR1 is ENHRY, CDR2 SYGVKD. Unmatched junction bases numbered 5, after V lost 2 bases and J lost 5 bases. The CDR3 totals 15 residues. The CDR3 sequence is CAISEAGGPGDTQYF. In DNA, the CDR3 is TGTGCCATCAGTGAGGCGGGGGGGCCGGGAGATACGCAGTATTTT.

The chain links TRBV7-2 to TRBJ2-5, with 7 nucleotides matching TRBD2. The J call is doubtful: the DNA matches TRBJ2-7 better. The CDR3 is made up of 15 amino acids. Germline V lookup: CDR1 SGHTA, CDR2 FQGNSA. CDR3 sequence (DNA): TGTGCCAGCAGCTCCCAGGACTCGGGGGGCTACGAGCAGTACTTC. Amino acids: CASSSQDSGGYEQYF.